Presented here are 25 T cell receptor beta chains from one specimen sequenced in a study of blood T cell repertoires in COVID-19. The data were produced by immunoSEQ multiplex PCR, yet TCRdb's version contains in-frame clones alone and is incomplete. The profile covers about 200,000 clones, with roughly 90% appearing a single time and under 2.5% taken by the ten largest. Sequencing was done on a sample of peripheral blood. All receptors derive from a man between 40 and 49 years old with active or convalescent COVID-19.

Notes on this clone: One end of the junction does not line up with germline, which may come from a read error. V usage is TRBV28 and J usage is TRBJ1-4; D might be TRBD1 (5 bases). Germline CDR1 reads MDHEN; CDR2 reads SYDVKM. The CDR3 has 11 amino acids. The CDR3 spells CASSSFGGLHF. The DNA of the CDR3 is TGTGCCAGCAGTTCTTTCGGGGGACTGCATTTT.

V usage is TRBV28 and J usage is TRBJ2-7, with D possibly matching TRBD1 (5 bases). This CDR3 comprises 14 residues. Trimming left V 5 bases short and J 0 bases short, with 11 bases between. Germline V gives CDR1 MDHEN, CDR2 SYDVKM. This chain's CDR3 is CASSPDRISYEQYF. CDR3 in DNA: TGTGCCAGCAGTCCCGACAGAATCTCCTACGAGCAGTACTTC.

The chain links TRBV11-2 to TRBJ2-5; D may be TRBD1 (6 bases). The V gene lost 1 base and the J gene lost 5 bases, with 11 bases spanning the gap. Germline V gene sequence: CDR1 SGHAT, CDR2 FQNNGV. This CDR3 is 14 amino acids long. The CDR3 bases are TGTGCCAGCAGCTTAGGTTACAGGGAGGAGACCCAGTACTTC. It specifies CASSLGYREETQYF.

V and J are TRBV19 and TRBJ1-2; D may be TRBD1 (6 bases). Germline lookup yields CDR1 LNHDA and CDR2 SQIVND (reference sequence). The CDR3 runs 12 residues. Trimming took off 7 bases at V and 1 base at J, with 7 bases between the two ends. CDR3 region: CASKGDNYGYTF. The CDR3 DNA reads TGTGCCAGTAAGGGGGATAACTATGGCTACACCTTC.

The chain couples TRBV9 to TRBJ2-7, with D possibly matching TRBD2 (5 bases). Germline V lookup: CDR1 SGDLS, CDR2 YYNGEE. The CDR3 covers 18 residues. With 4 bases removed from V and 1 base from J, the gap between germline ends came to 24 bases. The CDR3 sequence is CASSSHGVGEDGSYEQYF. CDR3 sequence (DNA): TGTGCCAGCAGCTCCCACGGGGTCGGCGAGGATGGGTCCTACGAGCAGTACTTC.

The J gene is TRBJ2-1, the V gene TRBV24-1, with D perhaps TRBD1 (7 bases). Deletions cut 3 bases from V and 10 bases from J, with 12 bases between. Germline V CDR1 and CDR2: KGHDR, SFDVKD. This CDR3 is 13 amino acids long. The CDR3 DNA follows: TGTGCCACCAGTGATAACAGGGGAGGAGAGCAGTTCTTC. This gives the protein CATSDNRGGEQFF.

This chain's CDR3 is CASSSQTGIGYTF. The CDR3 DNA reads TGTGCCAGCAGCTCCCAGACAGGGATAGGCTACACCTTC. V usage is TRBV11-2 and J usage is TRBJ1-2, with 7 bases lining up with TRBD1. The CDR3 sequence is 13 residues long. CDR1 is SGHAT and CDR2 is FQNNGV in the germline V gene. Trimming took 4 bases from V and 8 from J; bases not matched to a gene: 7.

As concerns this clone: The junction and the germline gene differ at one end; a read error may be behind it. This chain links TRBV19 with TRBJ1-5; 7 positions agree with TRBD1. The CDR3 totals 14 residues. Germline lookup yields CDR1 LNHDA and CDR2 SQIVND (reference sequence). CDR3 DNA sequence: TGTGCCAGTACTATACAGGGGCCCAATCAGCCCCAGCATTTT. Translated: CASTIQGPNQPQHF.

V and J are TRBV5-1 and TRBJ1-1, with 8 nucleotides matching TRBD1. Per the germline V gene, CDR1 is SGHRS and CDR2 is YFSETQ. V was pared by 3 bases and J by 8 bases, with 3 bases of the junction left unmatched. The CDR3 is 12 residues long. CDR3 bases: TGCGCCAGCAGCTCCCAGGGGGCGGAAGCTTTCTTT. It yields the protein CASSSQGAEAFF.

The chain carries TRBV28 and TRBJ1-5, with D perhaps TRBD1 (6 bases). The V end lost 8 bases, the J end lost 0 bases, and 17 bases lay between the germline ends. Germline V lookup: CDR1 MDHEN, CDR2 SYDVKM. The CDR3 extends over 16 amino acids. The CDR3 DNA reads as TGTGCCAGCGGTTCGGCAGGGGATTATAGCAATCAGCCCCAGCATTTT. It encodes CASGSAGDYSNQPQHF.

V is TRBV11-2 and J is TRBJ2-7, with a possible D match to TRBD2 (5 bases). The germline V gene encodes CDR1 SGHAT and CDR2 FQNNGV. V lost 5 bases and J lost 7, with 21 bases in between. This CDR3 comprises 15 residues. The CDR3 region has the DNA TGTGCCAGCAGCGGCTCGGGAAGGGCTATTGGTGAGCAGTACTTC. This translates into CASSGSGRAIGEQYF. The full variable domain, rest sourced from reference TRBV11-2 and TRBJ2-7, is EAGVAQSPRYKIIEKRQSVAFWCNPISGHATLYWYQQILGQGPKLLIQFQNNGVVDDSQLPKDRFSAERLKGVDSTLKIQPAKLEDSAVYLCASSGSGRAIGEQYFGPGTRLTVT.

V and J are TRBV30 and TRBJ1-2; D is undetermined. Per the germline V gene, CDR1 is GTSNPN and CDR2 is SVGIG (reference sequence). There are 13 residues in the CDR3. The ends were cut back, 3 bases at V and 2 bases at J, with 10 bases in the middle. CDR3 sequence: CAWSVGLNYGYTF. CDR3 DNA sequence: TGTGCCTGGAGCGTGGGCCTCAACTATGGCTACACCTTC.

The chain combines TRBV5-1 with TRBJ1-2; 9 bases line up with TRBD1. The V gene end was trimmed by 6 bases and the J gene end by 7 bases; junction bases not matched to a gene: 10. Looked up from germline, CDR1 is SGHRS and CDR2 is YFSETQ. This CDR3 region has 14 residues. The chain's CDR3 is CASKPTGGAGGYTF. In nucleotides, the CDR3 is TGCGCCAGCAAACCCACAGGGGGCGCGGGTGGCTACACCTTC. The full variable domain, completed using reference TRBV5-1 and TRBJ1-2, is KAGVTQTPRYLIKTRGQQVTLSCSPISGHRSVSWYQQTPGQGLQFLFEYFSETQRNKGNFPGRFSGRQFSNSRSEMNVSTLELGDSALYLCASKPTGGAGGYTFGSGTRLTVV.

V gene TRBV28 combines with J gene TRBJ1-4; TRBD1 is a possible D gene (6 bases). This CDR3 comprises 18 residues. The germline V gene has CDR1 MDHEN and CDR2 SYDVKM. V lost 5 bases to trimming and J lost 3 bases, with 22 bases between them. CDR3 nucleotide sequence: TGTGCCAGCAGTACCTACCGTGACCCGGGGGGCGCTAATGAAAAACTGTTTTTT. The encoded protein is CASSTYRDPGGANEKLFF.

As regards this clone: Other DNA sequences within the sample encode an identical CDR3. The chain couples TRBV27 to TRBJ1-2, with 9 positions matching TRBD1. Germline V gives CDR1 MNHEY, CDR2 SMNVEV (reference sequence). This CDR3 is 13 amino acids long. V lost 3 bases to trimming and J lost 8 bases; unmatched junction nucleotides: 4. CDR3 sequence reads: CASSLGQGGGYTF. CDR3 DNA: TGTGCCAGCAGTTTGGGACAGGGCGGCGGCTACACCTTC.

V gene TRBV7-3 combines with J gene TRBJ1-2; TRBD1 might be the D (5 bases). The germline V and J ends were trimmed by 3 bases and 5 bases, with 22 bases remaining between them. The CDR3 has 17 amino acids. CDR1 and CDR2 (germline): SGHTA, FQGTGA. This CDR3 is CASSFSPASGPTYGYTF. CDR3 bases: TGTGCCAGCAGCTTTTCTCCTGCATCAGGGCCCACTTATGGCTACACCTTC. Full variable domain (outside the CDR3, taken from reference TRBV7-3 and TRBJ1-2): GAGVSQTPSNKVTEKGKYVELRCDPISGHTALYWYRQSLGQGPEFLIYFQGTGAADDSGLPNDRFFAVRPEGSVSTLKIQRTERGDSAVYLCASSFSPASGPTYGYTFGSGTRLTVV.

The rearrangement links TRBV7-9 to TRBJ2-4; 7 bases line up with TRBD2. Germline loops: CDR1 SEHNR, CDR2 FQNEAQ (reference sequence). V was clipped by 2 bases and J by 1 base; unmatched bases: 14. This CDR3 spans 19 amino acids. The CDR3 DNA sequence: TGTGCCAGCAGCTTAACGTGGGGAGGGCCGGGGAGTGCCAAAAACATTCAGTACTTC. Protein: CASSLTWGGPGSAKNIQYF.

V and J are TRBV7-9 and TRBJ2-7, with D possibly being TRBD2 (5 bases). Trimming cost V 5 bases and J 7 bases, with 18 bases left between them. The germline V gene has CDR1 SEHNR and CDR2 FQNEAQ (reference sequence). CDR3 length: 14 amino acids. The CDR3 spells CASSPLVVRREQYF. The CDR3 DNA reads TGTGCCAGCAGCCCCCTGGTAGTGAGGAGGGAGCAGTACTTC. Supplemented by reference TRBV7-9 and TRBJ2-7, the full variable domain reads DTGVSQNPRHKITKRGQNVTFRCDPISEHNRLYWYRQTLGQGPEFLTYFQNEAQLEKSRLLSDRFSAERPKGSFSTLEIQRTEQGDSAMYLCASSPLVVRREQYFGPGTRLTVT.

V usage is TRBV4-2 and J usage is TRBJ2-7, with D possibly TRBD2 on 5 matching bases. The CDR3 consists of 15 residues. With 3 bases removed from V and 0 bases from J, the gap between germline ends came to 12 bases. Germline CDR1 reads LGHNA; CDR2 reads YNFKEQ. CDR3 sequence: CASSHRTGSSYEQYF. In nucleotides, the CDR3 is TGTGCCAGCAGCCACCGGACGGGGAGCTCCTACGAGCAGTACTTC.

V gene TRBV6-1 combines with J gene TRBJ1-6; a possible D gene is TRBD1 (5 bases). Per germline, CDR1 MNHNS and CDR2 SASEGT. This CDR3 has 15 amino acids. V lost 2 bases, J lost 5 bases, and 10 bases lay in between. This chain's CDR3 is CASSEYGGNNSPLHF. The DNA for the CDR3 is TGTGCCAGCAGTGAATACGGGGGTAATAATTCACCCCTCCACTTT.

The chain combines TRBV9 with TRBJ2-5, with D unclear. The germline V gene encodes CDR1 SGDLS and CDR2 YYNGEE. The CDR3 is made up of 14 amino acids. Trimming shortened V by 2 bases and J by 1 base, and 9 bases separated the two germline ends. The chain's CDR3 is CASSVLEFQETQYF. As DNA, the CDR3 is TGTGCCAGCAGCGTCCTCGAGTTCCAAGAGACCCAGTACTTC.

This clone was picked up a small number of times. The chain links TRBV27 to TRBJ2-7, with D uncertain. The CDR3 has 13 residues. From germline, CDR1 is MNHEY and CDR2 SMNVEV (reference sequence). Between the trimmed V and J ends, which lost 4 bases and 0 bases, there was a span of 7 bases. The CDR3, as DNA: TGTGCCAGCAGTTACAATCCCTCCTACGAGCAGTACTTC. Translated: CASSYNPSYEQYF.

The chain links TRBV9 to TRBJ1-3; D not certain. The CDR3 is made up of 14 amino acids. The V end was cut by 0 bases, the J end by 1 base, with 5 bases between. Germline CDR1 reads SGDLS; CDR2 reads YYNGEE. CDR3 DNA sequence: TGTGCCAGCAGCGTAGCAGGTTCTGGAAACACCATATATTTT. Protein: CASSVAGSGNTIYF.

This chain uses TRBV5-1 with TRBJ2-5; 9 positions agree with TRBD1. The CDR3 sequence is 17 residues long. Germline V CDR1 and CDR2: SGHRS, YFSETQ. V shed 2 bases, J shed 5 bases, and the junction held 13 bases outside the gene matches. CDR3 region: CASSLTLTGGDAETQYF. The DNA for the CDR3 is TGCGCCAGCAGCTTAACCCTGACAGGGGGTGACGCGGAGACCCAGTACTTC.

This clone was detected only a few times. CDR3 amino acids: CASSLLAGFQGDTQYF. In DNA, the CDR3 is TGTGCCAGCAGCTTGCTTGCCGGGTTCCAGGGAGATACGCAGTATTTT. V usage is TRBV5-4 and J usage is TRBJ2-3; D perhaps matches TRBD1 (5 bases). The CDR3 is 16 residues long. Germline lookup yields CDR1 SGHNT and CDR2 YYREEE (reference sequence). V dropped 1 base and J dropped 5 bases, with 17 bases sitting between them.